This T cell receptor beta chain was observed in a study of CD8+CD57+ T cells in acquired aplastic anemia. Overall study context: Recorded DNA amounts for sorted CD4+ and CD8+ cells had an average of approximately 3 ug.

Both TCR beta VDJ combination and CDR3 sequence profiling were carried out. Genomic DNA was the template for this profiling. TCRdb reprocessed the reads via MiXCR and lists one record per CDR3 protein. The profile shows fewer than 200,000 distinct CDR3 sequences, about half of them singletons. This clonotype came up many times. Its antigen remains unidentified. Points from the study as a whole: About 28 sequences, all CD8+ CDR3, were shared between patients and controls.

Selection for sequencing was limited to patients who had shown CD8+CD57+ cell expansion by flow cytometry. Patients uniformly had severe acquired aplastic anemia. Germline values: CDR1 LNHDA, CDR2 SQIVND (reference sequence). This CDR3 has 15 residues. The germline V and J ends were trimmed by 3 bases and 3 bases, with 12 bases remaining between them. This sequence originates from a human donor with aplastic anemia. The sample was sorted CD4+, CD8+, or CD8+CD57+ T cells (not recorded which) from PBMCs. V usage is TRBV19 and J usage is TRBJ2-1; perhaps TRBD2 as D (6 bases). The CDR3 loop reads CASSIYGGIYNEQFF. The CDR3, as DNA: TGTGCCAGTAGTATTTATGGAGGGATCTACAATGAGCAGTTCTTC.